Presented here are 21 T cell receptor beta chains from one specimen sequenced in a study of shared clonotypes between healthy human individuals (dated by TCRdb to the early 2020s). Library construction relied on the immunoSEQ multiplex PCR assay. This immuneACCESS table, as held by TCRdb, lists in-frame sequences with V and J called but not all clones. Of the missing ones, under half trace to an unresolved V gene in checked studies; the others have no known cause. Here the sample has more than 2 million clones; 85% to 95% occur a single time. Together, the top ten hold 0.1% to 0.15% of the sample. The specimen was naive CD4+ T cells sorted from blood. This specimen's cell subset or site label, per the study, means: CD45RA+ positively selected. All receptors come from a man aged 18 to 35 in good health.

This clone has only one observation. Additional DNA sequences in this sample encode the identical CDR3. This rearrangement joins TRBV18 to TRBJ1-2; 9 bases match TRBD1. The CDR3 covers 13 residues. The trim removed 3 bases at V and 7 bases at J, leaving 3 bases unmatched. Germline values: CDR1 KGHSH, CDR2 LQKENI. CDR3 sequence: CASSPGQGAGYTF. The CDR3 nucleotides read TGTGCCAGCTCACCGGGACAGGGTGCTGGCTACACCTTC.

The rearrangement joins TRBV30 to TRBJ2-2; TRBD2 might be the D (7 bases). Germline assignment: CDR1 GTSNPN and CDR2 SVGIG (reference sequence). This CDR3 spans 16 amino acids. The V gene lost 0 bases and the J gene lost 0 bases, with 11 bases spanning the gap. The CDR3: CAWSVRGAANTGELFF. The DNA for the CDR3 is TGTGCCTGGAGTGTACGGGGGGCCGCGAACACCGGGGAGCTGTTTTTT. Full variable domain (missing parts from reference TRBV30 and TRBJ2-2): SQTIHQWPATLVQPVGSPLSLECTVEGTSNPNLYWYRQAAGRGLQLLFYSVGIGQISSEVPQNLSASRPQDRQFILSSKKLLLSDSGFYLCAWSVRGAANTGELFFGEGSRLTVL.

The chain links TRBV7-2 to TRBJ1-2, with 10 bases matching TRBD1. The CDR3 consists of 15 residues. Trimming cost V 1 base and J 6 bases; bases outside gene matches: 5. Per germline, CDR1 SGHTA and CDR2 FQGNSA. In DNA, the CDR3 is TGTGCCAGCAGCTTAGACGGGACAGGGGTTAATGGCTACACCTTC. Protein sequence: CASSLDGTGVNGYTF.

This sequence joins TRBV5-1 and TRBJ2-3, with D unclear. Germline V lookup: CDR1 SGHRS, CDR2 YFSETQ. Trimming removed 4 bases at V and 0 bases at J, with 15 bases between. This CDR3 comprises 16 residues. In DNA form, the CDR3 reads TGCGCCAGCAGCCCCCCGCTAGGGATAAGCACAGATACGCAGTATTTT. This gives the protein CASSPPLGISTDTQYF.

This clone was detected once. V is TRBV30 and J is TRBJ2-5, with 8 bases lining up with TRBD1. The CDR3 is 16 amino acids. V lost 6 bases, J lost 3 bases, and 15 bases stayed unmatched. Germline assignment: CDR1 GTSNPN and CDR2 SVGIG (reference sequence). The CDR3 DNA reads as TGTGCCTGCATGTGGGGACAGGAGGGACTGAAAGAGACCCAGTACTTC. As protein: CACMWGQEGLKETQYF.

V gene TRBV2 combines with J gene TRBJ2-5; TRBD2 aligns across 9 bases. V trimming: 3 bases; J trimming: 1 base; junction bases outside the gene matches: 9. Germline CDR1 reads SNHLY; CDR2 reads FYNNEI. The CDR3 runs 17 residues. The DNA for the CDR3 is TGTGCCAGCAGTGATGAGCTTAGCGGGAGTCCCCAAGAGACCCAGTACTTC. Protein product: CASSDELSGSPQETQYF.

The rearrangement links TRBV7-9 to TRBJ2-7; D is possibly TRBD1 (6 bases). The V gene lost 1 base and the J gene lost 4 bases, with 14 bases spanning the gap. The CDR3 sequence is 15 residues long. From germline, CDR1 is SEHNR and CDR2 FQNEAQ (reference sequence). The CDR3 spells CASSLGRQALYEQYF. CDR3 in DNA: TGTGCCAGCAGCTTAGGCAGACAGGCCCTTTACGAGCAGTACTTC.

The chain links TRBV4-2 to TRBJ1-4; D not certain. CDR1 is LGHNA and CDR2 is YNFKEQ in the germline V gene. The CDR3 spans 16 residues. The V end lost 3 bases, the J end lost 0 bases, and 11 bases lay between the germline ends. As DNA, the CDR3 is TGTGCCAGCAGCCAGAGGGCGGCAGCAACTAATGAAAAACTGTTTTTT. Protein product: CASSQRAAATNEKLFF.

CDR3 bases: TGTGCCAGCAGCGTTACAGGGGTCCTTCACAATGAGCAGTTCTTC. Translating it yields CASSVTGVLHNEQFF. J is TRBJ2-1 and V is TRBV7-8, with 7 bases fitting TRBD1. The CDR3 has 15 residues. Trimming cost V 5 bases and J 5 bases; bases outside gene matches: 9. The germline CDR1 and CDR2 sequences are SGHVS and FQNEAQ.

The chain carries TRBV2 and TRBJ2-1; 10 bases are a match to TRBD2. The CDR3 spans 14 residues. Trimming removed 4 bases from V and 9 bases from J; junction bases left unmatched: 6. Germline CDR1 reads SNHLY; CDR2 reads FYNNEI. CDR3 sequence (DNA): TGTGCCAGCAGTGGGGCTAGCGGGAGTAGTGAGCAGTTCTTC. This codes for CASSGASGSSEQFF. Full variable domain (remainder filled in from reference TRBV2 and TRBJ2-1): EPEVTQTPSHQVTQMGQEVILRCVPISNHLYFYWYRQILGQKVEFLVSFYNNEISEKSEIFDDQFSVERPDGSNFTLKIRSTKLEDSAMYFCASSGASGSSEQFFGPGTRLTVL.

This rearrangement joins TRBV4-3 to TRBJ1-4; 10 nucleotides match TRBD1. The trim removed 0 bases at V and 7 bases at J, leaving 5 bases unmatched. The CDR3 covers 16 residues. CDR1 is LGHNA, CDR2 YSLEER, per germline. The CDR3 sequence is CASSQDRGQGSEKLFF. The CDR3 DNA reads TGCGCCAGCAGCCAAGATAGGGGACAGGGGTCTGAAAAACTGTTTTTT.

The chain employs TRBV6-1 and TRBJ2-5; 8 bases map to TRBD1. Germline V gene data show CDR1 as MNHNS and CDR2 as SASEGT. This CDR3 has 15 amino acids. V was clipped by 6 bases and J by 5 bases; unmatched bases: 11. CDR3 amino acids: CASRPDRGRLETQYF. The CDR3 DNA follows: TGTGCCAGCAGACCCGACAGGGGTAGATTGGAGACCCAGTACTTC.

The rearrangement links TRBV28 to TRBJ1-2; D is undetermined. The CDR3 loop spans 11 amino acids. Trimming pared 6 bases from V and 5 bases from J, leaving 7 bases between. Germline V gene data show CDR1 as MDHEN and CDR2 as SYDVKM. DNA for the CDR3: TGTGCCAGCAGGGAAACTTATGGCTACACCTTC. Translating gives CASRETYGYTF.

J is TRBJ1-1 and V is TRBV5-1; 8 bases fit TRBD1. The germline V gene encodes CDR1 SGHRS and CDR2 YFSETQ. J lost 1 base, V lost 4 bases, and 6 bases had no gene match. The CDR3 length is 15 residues. The CDR3 is CASSGQGWGNTEAFF. The CDR3 DNA is TGCGCCAGCAGCGGACAGGGTTGGGGGAACACTGAAGCTTTCTTT.

This chain uses TRBV28 with TRBJ2-1, with 10 bases matching TRBD2. This CDR3 has 16 amino acids. Germline assignment: CDR1 MDHEN and CDR2 SYDVKM. Trimming removed 4 bases from V and 4 bases from J; junction bases left unmatched: 7. CDR3 sequence (DNA): TGTGCCAGCAGTTCCCCGGGACTAGCGTCTTACAATGAGCAGTTCTTC. It specifies CASSSPGLASYNEQFF. The variable domain in full, completed from reference TRBV28 and TRBJ2-1, reads DVKVTQSSRYLVKRTGEKVFLECVQDMDHENMFWYRQDPGLGLRLIYFSYDVKMKEKGDIPEGYSVSREKKERFSLILESASTNQTSMYLCASSSPGLASYNEQFFGPGTRLTVL.

The chain uses TRBV27 and TRBJ1-1; no definite D call. V lost 3 bases and J lost 0, with 8 bases in between. Looked up from germline, CDR1 is MNHEY and CDR2 is SMNVEV (reference sequence). This CDR3 contains 14 residues. CDR3: CASSFGFMNTEAFF. The CDR3 DNA follows: TGTGCCAGCAGTTTTGGGTTCATGAACACTGAAGCTTTCTTT.

To note about this clone: The sample carries other DNA sequences with the same CDR3. This chain connects TRBV5-1 to TRBJ1-4; D gene ambiguous. The germline CDR1 and CDR2 sequences are SGHRS and YFSETQ. This CDR3 comprises 14 residues. V was shortened by 4 bases and J by 3 bases, with 10 bases between the two germline ends. As DNA, the CDR3 is TGCGCCAGCAGCCTAGGAAGCCCTAATGAAAAACTGTTTTTT. It yields the protein CASSLGSPNEKLFF.

This sequence joins TRBV19 and TRBJ2-1, with a weak D call TRBD1 (5 bases). The V gene lost 3 bases and the J gene lost 0 bases, with 12 bases spanning the gap. This CDR3 region has 16 residues. Per germline, CDR1 LNHDA and CDR2 SQIVND (reference sequence). CDR3 in amino acids: CASSIVRGISYNEQFF. The DNA of the CDR3 is TGTGCCAGTAGTATCGTAAGGGGAATCTCCTACAATGAGCAGTTCTTC.

The chain employs TRBV5-8 and TRBJ1-2; 8 bases fit TRBD1. Germline-derived CDR1 and CDR2 are SGHTS and YDEGEE. V was clipped by 3 bases and J by 4 bases; unmatched bases: 2. The CDR3 extends over 13 amino acids. The CDR3 region is CASSWTGSYGYTF. The CDR3 region has the DNA TGTGCCAGCAGCTGGACAGGGAGCTATGGCTACACCTTC.

This clone was recorded once. This chain uses TRBV5-1 with TRBJ2-4; 9 bases agree with TRBD1. The CDR3 is made up of 14 amino acids. Germline V CDR1 and CDR2: SGHRS, YFSETQ. V lost 5 bases, J lost 4 bases, and 4 bases stayed unmatched. The CDR3 loop reads CASRAGTGKNIQYF. The DNA for the CDR3 is TGCGCCAGCAGAGCCGGGACAGGGAAAAACATTCAGTACTTC.

This chain connects TRBV7-2 to TRBJ2-6; no firm D call. The CDR3 sequence is 16 residues long. The germline V gene encodes CDR1 SGHTA and CDR2 FQGNSA. Trimming left V 0 bases short and J 3 bases short, with 9 bases between. Here the CDR3 reads CASSLATAIGANVLTF. As DNA, the CDR3 is TGTGCCAGCAGCTTAGCTACGGCAATTGGGGCCAACGTCCTGACTTTC.